These 17 T cell receptor beta chains originate from one sample sequenced in a study of tumour-infiltrating T cells in Burkitt lymphoma. Only in-frame clones appear in the TCRdb table, and some are missing; sequencing was by immunoSEQ multiplex PCR. Of more than 45,000 clones listed, about a third are singletons. Source material: tumor tissue. All receptors come from a human donor with Burkitt lymphoma.

This chain uses TRBV19 with TRBJ1-5, with D possibly TRBD1 on 5 matching bases. The CDR3 spans 15 residues. With 5 bases removed from V and 5 bases from J, the gap between germline ends came to 16 bases. CDR1 is LNHDA, CDR2 SQIVND, per germline (reference sequence). The chain's CDR3 is CASSDLRGAHQPQHF. The CDR3 DNA sequence: TGTGCCAGTAGTGACCTGAGAGGGGCCCATCAGCCCCAGCATTTT.

This clone was observed a handful of times. The CDR3 region is CASSLSRHPRLAGYTF. For the CDR3, the DNA is TGTGCCAGCAGCTTATCCAGACATCCGCGCCTGGCTGGCTACACCTTC. The chain is built from TRBV7-8 and TRBJ1-2; D uncertain. CDR1 is SGHVS, CDR2 FQNEAQ, per germline. Trimming removed 2 bases at V and 7 bases at J, with 20 bases between. The CDR3 is made up of 16 amino acids.

The chain recombines TRBV30 with TRBJ2-7, with D uncertain. There are 11 residues in the CDR3. CDR1 GTSNPN and CDR2 SVGIG come from the germline V gene (reference sequence). V lost 0 bases to trimming and J lost 6 bases, with 6 bases between them. CDR3 bases: TGTGCCTGGAGTGTACTCGTCGAGCAGTACTTC. Amino acids: CAWSVLVEQYF.

The chain links TRBV5-4 to TRBJ2-5; 10 bases fit TRBD2. CDR1 and CDR2 (germline): SGHNT, YYREEE (reference sequence). This CDR3 is built from 14 residues. V shed 8 bases and J 10 bases; nucleotides not matched to a gene: 14. CDR3 DNA sequence: TGTGCCAGTCACCTTTCGGGGGTAGCGGGGGGCCAGTACTTC. Translated, it gives CASHLSGVAGGQYF.

The rearrangement joins TRBV9 to TRBJ2-2; D is undetermined. The CDR3 spans 16 residues. V was trimmed by 5 bases and J by 1 base, leaving 15 bases between them. Germline V lookup: CDR1 SGDLS, CDR2 YYNGEE. The CDR3 coding sequence is TGTGCCAGCAGTTATTCCCCTTCTGGGAACACCGGGGAGCTGTTTTTT. Translating gives CASSYSPSGNTGELFF.

There are a few counts of this clone. Here the CDR3 reads CASSPAGPDGYTF. In DNA form, the CDR3 reads TGTGCCAGCAGCCCGGCAGGGCCGGATGGCTACACCTTC. The rearrangement joins TRBV12-1 to TRBJ1-2; TRBD1 reflects the table's D call only, with no check against the DNA. TRBV12-1 is described as a pseudogene. The CDR3 is 13 amino acids.

The V call is TRBV5-1, the J call TRBJ2-1; D gene unclear. Germline CDR1 reads SGHRS; CDR2 reads YFSETQ. The CDR3 is made up of 13 amino acids. Deletions cut 4 bases from V and 5 bases from J, with 10 bases between. The CDR3 nucleotides are TGCGCCAGCAGCCCTCCCCGCGACAATGAGCAGTTCTTC. Translating it yields CASSPPRDNEQFF.

This clone was seen a handful of times. The chain links TRBV6-1 to TRBJ1-5, with D hard to call. V lost 0 bases to trimming and J lost 7 bases, with 13 bases between them. The V gene's germline CDR1 is MNHNS and CDR2 SASEGT. This CDR3 is built from 15 residues. The CDR3 here is CASSEALRGWQPQHF. CDR3 in DNA: TGTGCCAGCAGTGAAGCGCTTCGGGGATGGCAGCCCCAGCATTTT.

This clone was seen more than once but under ten times. This sequence joins TRBV10-3 and TRBJ2-4, with D perhaps matching TRBD2 (5 bases). CDR1 and CDR2 from the germline V gene are ENHRY and SYGVKD. This CDR3 region has 11 residues. Trimming shortened V by 8 bases and J by 6 bases, and 8 bases separated the two germline ends. For the CDR3, the DNA is TGTGCCATCGGTGGAGGAAACATTCAGTACTTC. Encoded protein: CAIGGGNIQYF.

The gene calls are TRBV5-1 and TRBJ1-3; 9 bases agree with TRBD1. In germline, CDR1 is SGHRS, CDR2 YFSETQ. V gave up 4 bases and J gave up 0 bases; unmatched junction bases: 14. CDR3 length: 19 residues. The CDR3, as DNA: TGCGCCAGCAGCCCGCGGACAGGGGTCTTAGGTGGCTCTGGAAACACCATATATTTT. This codes for CASSPRTGVLGGSGNTIYF.

The rearrangement links TRBV15 to TRBJ1-4; possible D gene TRBD1, 5 bases. Trimming removed 0 bases from V and 8 bases from J, with 13 bases in between. Germline lookup yields CDR1 LNHNV and CDR2 YYDKDF (reference sequence). This CDR3 has 15 amino acids. DNA for the CDR3: TGTGCCACCAGCAGAGATGGGGGGAACGGGGAAAAACTGTTTTTT. Residues: CATSRDGGNGEKLFF.

V usage is TRBV5-1 and J usage is TRBJ1-6, with TRBD1 matching 11 bases. The CDR3 runs to 18 residues. J lost 8 bases, V lost 5 bases, and 15 bases had no gene match. Per germline, CDR1 SGHRS and CDR2 YFSETQ. CDR3 in DNA: TGCGCCAGCAGGGTTGGACAGGGGGCGCGCCTTGACCATTCACCCCTCCACTTT. This codes for CASRVGQGARLDHSPLHF.

The chain has TRBV5-6 and TRBJ1-3; 8 nucleotides match TRBD1. The V gene end was trimmed by 6 bases and the J gene end by 4 bases; junction bases not matched to a gene: 6. Per the germline V gene, CDR1 is SGHDT and CDR2 is YYEEEE. The CDR3 sequence is 14 residues long. CDR3: CASTKTGVGNTIYF. CDR3 bases: TGTGCCAGCACCAAGACAGGGGTGGGAAACACCATATATTTT.

This rearrangement joins TRBV5-1 to TRBJ1-1, with no clear D. V was trimmed by 4 bases and J by 0 bases, leaving 7 bases between them. Germline CDR1 is SGHRS and CDR2 is YFSETQ. CDR3 size: 13 residues. As DNA, the CDR3 is TGCGCCAGCAGCGGCGTGGTGAACACTGAAGCTTTCTTT. This codes for CASSGVVNTEAFF.

The V and J genes are TRBV5-1 and TRBJ1-5; D gene uncertain. The CDR3 spans 15 residues. Trimming took 0 bases from V and 10 from J, leaving 17 bases between them. The germline CDR1 and CDR2 sequences are SGHRS and YFSETQ. The CDR3 DNA follows: TGCGCCAGCAGCTTGGTTCCTGGGCAGGAGACTCCCCAGCATTTT. Amino acid sequence: CASSLVPGQETPQHF.

V is TRBV20-1 and J is TRBJ2-5; D gene ambiguous. Germline V lookup: CDR1 DFQATT, CDR2 SNEGSKA (reference sequence). V was cut by 2 bases and J by 7 bases, with 8 bases left in between. This CDR3 spans 11 amino acids. The CDR3 nucleotides are TGCAGTGCTAGACATACGGGGACCCAGTACTTC. This gives the protein CSARHTGTQYF.

The chain uses TRBV6-1 and TRBJ2-7; 10 bases map to TRBD1. The CDR3 contains 14 residues. Germline V gives CDR1 MNHNS, CDR2 SASEGT. The junction had 5 bases not matched to a gene; V was cut back by 4 bases and J by 5 bases. DNA of the CDR3: TGTGCCAGCAGTGGGGGGACAGGGGCTAACGAGCAGTACTTC. Translated: CASSGGTGANEQYF.